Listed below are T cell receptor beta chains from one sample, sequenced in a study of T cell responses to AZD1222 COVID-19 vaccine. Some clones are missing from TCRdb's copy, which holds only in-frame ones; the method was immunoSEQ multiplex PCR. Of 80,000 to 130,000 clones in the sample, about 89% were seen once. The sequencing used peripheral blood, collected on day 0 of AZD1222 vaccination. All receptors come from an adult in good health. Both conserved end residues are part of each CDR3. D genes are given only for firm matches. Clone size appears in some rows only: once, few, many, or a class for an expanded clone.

CDR3aa: CATSRGQQETQYF
CDR3nt: TGTGCCACCAGCAGAGGGCAGCAAGAGACCCAGTACTTC
j_gene: TRBJ2-5
d_gene: NA
v_gene: TRBV15
abundance: once

CDR3aa: CASSARGADTQYF
CDR3nt: TGTGCCAGCAGCGCCCGGGGGGCAGATACGCAGTATTTT
j_gene: TRBJ2-3
d_gene: TRBD2
v_gene: TRBV9
abundance: once

CDR3aa: CASSLDYETGYNEQFF
CDR3nt: TGTGCCAGCAGCTTAGATTATGAGACAGGATACAATGAGCAGTTCTTC
j_gene: TRBJ2-1
d_gene: NA
v_gene: TRBV11-3
abundance: NA

CDR3aa: CASSLDQGGTSSYNEQFF
CDR3nt: TGTGCCAGCAGCTTAGATCAAGGCGGGACAAGCTCCTACAATGAGCAGTTCTTC
j_gene: TRBJ2-1
d_gene: NA
v_gene: TRBV11-3
abundance: NA

CDR3aa: CASSAIQGNTEAFF
CDR3nt: TGTGCCAGCAGCGCTATACAAGGGAACACTGAAGCTTTCTTT
j_gene: TRBJ1-1
d_gene: NA
v_gene: TRBV2
abundance: NA

CDR3aa: CASSEVAGGDTDTQYF
CDR3nt: TGTGCCAGCAGTGAAGTAGCGGGGGGGGACACAGATACGCAGTATTTT
j_gene: TRBJ2-3
d_gene: TRBD2
v_gene: TRBV2
abundance: NA

CDR3aa: CASSQEDTSTDTQYF
CDR3nt: TGCGCCAGCAGCCAAGAGGACACGAGCACAGATACGCAGTATTTT
j_gene: TRBJ2-3
d_gene: NA
v_gene: TRBV4-1
abundance: NA

CDR3aa: CASSVTRASTGELFF
CDR3nt: TGTGCCAGCAGCGTAACACGGGCGAGCACCGGGGAGCTGTTTTTT
j_gene: TRBJ2-2
d_gene: NA
v_gene: TRBV9
abundance: NA

CDR3aa: CASSLAGSSSGNTIYF
CDR3nt: TGCGCCAGCAGCTTGGCGGGGTCCTCCTCTGGAAACACCATATATTTT
j_gene: TRBJ1-3
d_gene: NA
v_gene: TRBV5-1
abundance: NA

CDR3aa: CASRTGSNQPQHF
CDR3nt: TGTGCCAGCAGAACAGGCTCCAATCAGCCCCAGCATTTT
j_gene: TRBJ1-5
d_gene: NA
v_gene: TRBV6-5
abundance: NA

CDR3aa: CASSLGLRGGYTF
CDR3nt: TGTGCCAGCAGTCTGGGCCTTCGGGGGGGCTACACCTTC
j_gene: TRBJ1-2
d_gene: NA
v_gene: TRBV27
abundance: NA

CDR3aa: CASSAAEFTGRTEAFF
CDR3nt: TGTGCCAGCAGCGCCGCCGAGTTTACAGGGAGGACTGAAGCTTTCTTT
j_gene: TRBJ1-1
d_gene: NA
v_gene: TRBV9
abundance: NA

CDR3aa: CASSDSSSGANVLTF
CDR3nt: TGTGCCAGCAGTGACAGCAGCTCTGGGGCCAACGTCCTGACTTTC
j_gene: TRBJ2-6
d_gene: NA
v_gene: TRBV6-1
abundance: NA

CDR3aa: CASSAGTGTYEQYF
CDR3nt: TGTGCCAGCAGCGCCGGGACAGGGACCTACGAGCAGTACTTC
j_gene: TRBJ2-7
d_gene: TRBD1
v_gene: TRBV11-2
abundance: NA

CDR3aa: CASSLSWIAGADTQYF
CDR3nt: TGTGCCAGCAGTTTATCGTGGATAGCGGGAGCAGATACGCAGTATTTT
j_gene: TRBJ2-3
d_gene: TRBD2
v_gene: TRBV27
abundance: once

CDR3aa: CASRTVGGELFF
CDR3nt: TGTGCCAGCAGAACAGTGGGCGGGGAGCTGTTTTTT
j_gene: TRBJ2-2
d_gene: NA
v_gene: TRBV28
abundance: once

CDR3aa: CASSSVSGRRYNEQFF
CDR3nt: TGTGCCAGCAGCTCCGTTAGCGGGAGGAGATACAATGAGCAGTTCTTC
j_gene: TRBJ2-1
d_gene: TRBD2
v_gene: TRBV7-9
abundance: NA

CDR3aa: CASSPLTGGTEAFF
CDR3nt: TGTGCCAGCAGCCCCCTAACGGGGGGCACTGAAGCTTTCTTT
j_gene: TRBJ1-1
d_gene: NA
v_gene: TRBV7-9
abundance: few

CDR3aa: CASSYSQQSTDTQYF
CDR3nt: TGTGCCAGCAGTTACTCGCAGCAAAGCACAGATACGCAGTATTTT
j_gene: TRBJ2-3
d_gene: NA
v_gene: TRBV6-5
abundance: NA

CDR3aa: CASRPRDRGGTEAFF
CDR3nt: TGTGCCAGCAGACCCCGGGACAGGGGAGGCACTGAAGCTTTCTTT
j_gene: TRBJ1-1
d_gene: TRBD1
v_gene: TRBV6-5
abundance: once

CDR3aa: CASSRDQAGNEQFF
CDR3nt: TGTGCCAGCTCCCGGGACCAGGCGGGCAATGAGCAGTTCTTC
j_gene: TRBJ2-1
d_gene: NA
v_gene: TRBV18
abundance: NA

CDR3aa: CASSYSGNTGELFF
CDR3nt: TGTGCCAGCAGTTACTCGGGAAACACCGGGGAGCTGTTTTTT
j_gene: TRBJ2-2
d_gene: NA
v_gene: TRBV6-5
abundance: NA

CDR3aa: CASSTGTGGREKLFF
CDR3nt: TGTGCCAGCAGCACCGGGACAGGGGGCAGGGAAAAACTGTTTTTT
j_gene: TRBJ1-4
d_gene: TRBD1
v_gene: TRBV9
abundance: NA

CDR3aa: CASSLAVTGKSGYTF
CDR3nt: TGCGCCAGCAGCTTGGCCGTGACAGGGAAAAGTGGCTACACCTTC
j_gene: TRBJ1-2
d_gene: TRBD1
v_gene: TRBV5-1
abundance: NA

CDR3aa: CASSKEWGGRSYNEQFF
CDR3nt: TGTGCCAGCAGCAAAGAGTGGGGGGGTCGCTCCTACAATGAGCAGTTCTTC
j_gene: TRBJ2-1
d_gene: NA
v_gene: TRBV21-1
abundance: NA

CDR3aa: CASNPARLGYEQYF
CDR3nt: TGTGCCAGCAACCCAGCGCGATTAGGATACGAGCAGTACTTC
j_gene: TRBJ2-7
d_gene: NA
v_gene: TRBV28
abundance: NA

CDR3aa: CASSPAGNSPLHF
CDR3nt: TGTGCCAGCTCACCAGCGGGAAATTCACCCCTCCACTTT
j_gene: TRBJ1-6
d_gene: NA
v_gene: TRBV18
abundance: NA

CDR3aa: CASSHGQVNTEAFF
CDR3nt: TGCGCCAGCAGCCATGGACAGGTGAACACTGAAGCTTTCTTT
j_gene: TRBJ1-1
d_gene: TRBD1
v_gene: TRBV4-1
abundance: NA

CDR3aa: CASSAGTAVFTRDGYTF
CDR3nt: TGCGCCAGCAGCGCCGGGACGGCGGTCTTTACTCGGGATGGCTACACCTTC
j_gene: TRBJ1-2
d_gene: NA
v_gene: TRBV5-1
abundance: NA

CDR3aa: CAWIYPVPTASGNTIYF
CDR3nt: TGTGCCTGGATTTACCCCGTACCGACAGCCTCTGGAAACACCATATATTTT
j_gene: TRBJ1-3
d_gene: NA
v_gene: TRBV30
abundance: NA

CDR3aa: CASSQGGPGDNSPLHF
CDR3nt: TGTGCCAGCAGCCAAGGGGGCCCGGGGGATAATTCACCCCTCCACTTT
j_gene: TRBJ1-6
d_gene: NA
v_gene: TRBV3-1/TRBV3-2
abundance: NA

CDR3aa: CASSPRPADNQPQHF
CDR3nt: TGCGCCAGCAGCCCCAGACCAGCTGACAATCAGCCCCAGCATTTT
j_gene: TRBJ1-5
d_gene: NA
v_gene: TRBV4-1
abundance: once

CDR3aa: CASSETADTQYF
CDR3nt: TGCGCCAGCAGTGAAACGGCGGATACGCAGTATTTT
j_gene: TRBJ2-3
d_gene: NA
v_gene: TRBV10-2
abundance: NA

CDR3aa: CASTWVVGGELFF
CDR3nt: TGTGCCAGCACGTGGGTGGTGGGCGGGGAGCTGTTTTTT
j_gene: TRBJ2-2
d_gene: NA
v_gene: TRBV27
abundance: NA

CDR3aa: CASSLDGTQEGNEKLFF
CDR3nt: TGTGCCAGCAGCTTAGACGGGACACAAGAGGGGAATGAAAAACTGTTTTTT
j_gene: TRBJ1-4
d_gene: NA
v_gene: TRBV7-8
abundance: NA

CDR3aa: CASSLDSYGYTF
CDR3nt: TGCGCCAGCAGCTTGGATTCTTATGGCTACACCTTC
j_gene: TRBJ1-2
d_gene: NA
v_gene: TRBV5-1
abundance: once

CDR3aa: CASSSSMGRTGIPSTDTQYF
CDR3nt: TGTGCCAGCAGCTCGAGTATGGGCAGGACAGGGATCCCTAGCACAGATACGCAGTATTTT
j_gene: TRBJ2-3
d_gene: TRBD1
v_gene: TRBV11-3
abundance: few

CDR3aa: CASSLFALDMNTEAFF
CDR3nt: TGTGCCAGCAGCTTATTTGCCCTGGACATGAACACTGAAGCTTTCTTT
j_gene: TRBJ1-1
d_gene: NA
v_gene: TRBV7-9
abundance: once

CDR3aa: CASRPGLAAAGELFF
CDR3nt: TGTGCCAGTAGGCCGGGACTAGCGGCCGCCGGGGAGCTGTTTTTT
j_gene: TRBJ2-2
d_gene: TRBD2
v_gene: TRBV19
abundance: NA

CDR3aa: CATSRSEAPQASSTDTQYF
CDR3nt: TGTGCCACCAGCAGATCGGAAGCCCCCCAAGCATCTAGCACAGATACGCAGTATTTT
j_gene: TRBJ2-3
d_gene: NA
v_gene: TRBV15
abundance: once

CDR3aa: CSVEGRGPANYGYTF
CDR3nt: TGCAGCGTTGAAGGTCGGGGTCCAGCTAACTATGGCTACACCTTC
j_gene: TRBJ1-2
d_gene: NA
v_gene: TRBV29-1
abundance: NA

CDR3aa: CASRLSGSGRVTDTQYF
CDR3nt: TGTGCCAGCAGACTCAGCGGGAGTGGTAGGGTCACAGATACGCAGTATTTT
j_gene: TRBJ2-3
d_gene: TRBD2
v_gene: TRBV2
abundance: NA

CDR3aa: CSASLVGGTDTQYF
CDR3nt: TGCAGTGCTAGTTTGGTGGGGGGCACAGATACGCAGTATTTT
j_gene: TRBJ2-3
d_gene: NA
v_gene: TRBV20-1
abundance: NA

CDR3aa: CASSTGGVTYEQYF
CDR3nt: TGTGCCAGTAGTACAGGAGGGGTTACCTACGAGCAGTACTTC
j_gene: TRBJ2-7
d_gene: NA
v_gene: TRBV19
abundance: NA

CDR3aa: CASSQNPRLSGETQYF
CDR3nt: TGTGCCAGCAGCCAAAATCCCAGACTTAGCGGAGAGACCCAGTACTTC
j_gene: TRBJ2-5
d_gene: NA
v_gene: TRBV3-1/TRBV3-2
abundance: NA

CDR3aa: CASSTGTGRFEQYF
CDR3nt: TGTGCCAGCAGCACCGGGACAGGACGGTTCGAGCAGTACTTC
j_gene: TRBJ2-7
d_gene: TRBD1
v_gene: TRBV7-9
abundance: NA

CDR3aa: CASSQLGAGGTGELFF
CDR3nt: TGTGCCAGCAGCCAACTGGGCGCGGGGGGCACCGGGGAGCTGTTTTTT
j_gene: TRBJ2-2
d_gene: TRBD2
v_gene: TRBV3-1/TRBV3-2
abundance: NA

CDR3aa: CASSLSSGWNTEAFF
CDR3nt: TGTGCCAGCAGTTTATCTTCAGGATGGAACACTGAAGCTTTCTTT
j_gene: TRBJ1-1
d_gene: NA
v_gene: TRBV27
abundance: once

CDR3aa: CASSFGQGYTEAFF
CDR3nt: TGTGCCAGCAGCTTTGGACAGGGGTACACTGAAGCTTTCTTT
j_gene: TRBJ1-1
d_gene: TRBD1
v_gene: TRBV11-3
abundance: NA